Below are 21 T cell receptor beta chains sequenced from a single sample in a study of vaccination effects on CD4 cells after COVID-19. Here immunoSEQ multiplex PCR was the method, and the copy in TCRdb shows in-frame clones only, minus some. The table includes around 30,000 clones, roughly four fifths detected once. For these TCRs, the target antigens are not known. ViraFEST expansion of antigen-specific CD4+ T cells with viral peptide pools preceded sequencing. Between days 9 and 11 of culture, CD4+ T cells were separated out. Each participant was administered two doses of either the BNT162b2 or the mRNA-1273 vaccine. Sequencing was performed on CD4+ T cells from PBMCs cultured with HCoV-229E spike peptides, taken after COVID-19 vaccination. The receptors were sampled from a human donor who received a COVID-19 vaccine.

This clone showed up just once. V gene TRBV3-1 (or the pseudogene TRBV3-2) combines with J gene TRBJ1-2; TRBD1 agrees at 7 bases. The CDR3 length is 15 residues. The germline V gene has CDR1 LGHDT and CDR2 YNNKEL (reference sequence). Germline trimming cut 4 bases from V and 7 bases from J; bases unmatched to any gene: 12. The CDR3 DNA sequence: TGTGCCAGCAGCCCGGGGACAGAAGCTATTTCTGGCTACACCTTC. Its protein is CASSPGTEAISGYTF.

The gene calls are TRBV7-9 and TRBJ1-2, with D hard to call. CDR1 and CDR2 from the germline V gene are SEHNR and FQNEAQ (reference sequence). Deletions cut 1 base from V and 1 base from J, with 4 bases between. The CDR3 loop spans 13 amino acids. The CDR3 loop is CASSLDSNYGYTF. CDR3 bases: TGTGCCAGCAGCTTAGACAGTAACTATGGCTACACCTTC.

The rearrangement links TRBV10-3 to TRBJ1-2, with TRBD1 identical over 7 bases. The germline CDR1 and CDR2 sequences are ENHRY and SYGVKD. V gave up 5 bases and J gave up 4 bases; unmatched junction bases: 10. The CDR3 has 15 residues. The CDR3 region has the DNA TGTGCCATCAGTTATCTGACAGGGCCCTTCTATGGCTACACCTTC. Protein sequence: CAISYLTGPFYGYTF.

CDR3 nucleotides: TGTGCCAGCAGCGTCGACACTGGAAACACCATATATTTT. Translation: CASSVDTGNTIYF. This chain links TRBV5-5 with TRBJ1-3; D unclear. V lost 4 bases, J lost 2 bases, and 7 bases lay in between. The germline V gene has CDR1 SGHKS and CDR2 YYEKEE (reference sequence). The CDR3 covers 13 residues. The full variable domain, completed using reference TRBV5-5 and TRBJ1-3, is DAGVTQSPTHLIKTRGQQVTLRCSPISGHKSVSWYQQVLGQGPQFIFQYYEKEERGRGNFPDRFSARQFPNYSSELNVNALLLGDSALYLCASSVDTGNTIYFGEGSWLTVV.

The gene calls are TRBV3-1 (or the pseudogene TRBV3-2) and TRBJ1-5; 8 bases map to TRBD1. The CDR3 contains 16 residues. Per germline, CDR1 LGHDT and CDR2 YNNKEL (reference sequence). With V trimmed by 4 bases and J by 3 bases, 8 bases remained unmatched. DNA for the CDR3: TGTGCCAGCAGCCGCAGCCAGGGGGCATTCAATCAGCCCCAGCATTTT. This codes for CASSRSQGAFNQPQHF.

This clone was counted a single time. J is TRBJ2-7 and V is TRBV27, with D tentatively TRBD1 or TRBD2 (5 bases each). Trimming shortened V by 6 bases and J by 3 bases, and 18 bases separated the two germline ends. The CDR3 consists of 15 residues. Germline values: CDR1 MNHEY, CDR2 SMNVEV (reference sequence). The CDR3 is CASRRGSGPSYEQYF. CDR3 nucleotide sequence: TGTGCCAGCAGGAGGGGAAGCGGACCGAGCTACGAGCAGTACTTC.

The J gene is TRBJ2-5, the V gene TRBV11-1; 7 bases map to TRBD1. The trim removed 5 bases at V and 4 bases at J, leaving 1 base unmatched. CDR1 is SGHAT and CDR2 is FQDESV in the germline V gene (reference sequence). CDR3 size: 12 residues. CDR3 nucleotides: TGTGCCAGCAGCAGGGACAGAGAGACCCAGTACTTC. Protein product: CASSRDRETQYF.

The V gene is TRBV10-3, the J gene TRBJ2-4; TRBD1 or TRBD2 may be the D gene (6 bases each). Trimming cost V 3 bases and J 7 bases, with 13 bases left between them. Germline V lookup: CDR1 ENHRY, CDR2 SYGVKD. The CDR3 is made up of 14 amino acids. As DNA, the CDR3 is TGTGCCATCAGTGACGAGGTAGGGGGGAACATTCAGTACTTC. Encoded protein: CAISDEVGGNIQYF.

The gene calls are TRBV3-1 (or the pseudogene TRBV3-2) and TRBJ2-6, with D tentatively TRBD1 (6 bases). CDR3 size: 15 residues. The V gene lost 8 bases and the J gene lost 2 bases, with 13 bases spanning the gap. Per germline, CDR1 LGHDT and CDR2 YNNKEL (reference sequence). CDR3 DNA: TGTGCCAGCCAGACAGGCGCAGCTGGGGCCAACGTCCTGACTTTC. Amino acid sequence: CASQTGAAGANVLTF.

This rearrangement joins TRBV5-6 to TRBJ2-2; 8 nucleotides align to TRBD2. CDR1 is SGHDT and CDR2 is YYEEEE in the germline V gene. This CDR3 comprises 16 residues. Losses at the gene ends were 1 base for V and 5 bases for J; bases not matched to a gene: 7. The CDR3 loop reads CASSLFGGGLTGELFF. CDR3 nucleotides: TGTGCCAGCAGCTTGTTCGGGGGGGGCCTAACCGGGGAGCTGTTTTTT. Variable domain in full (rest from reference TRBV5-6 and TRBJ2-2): DAGVTQSPTHLIKTRGQQVTLRCSPKSGHDTVSWYQQALGQGPQFIFQYYEEEERQRGNFPDRFSGHQFPNYSSELNVNALLLGDSALYLCASSLFGGGLTGELFFGEGSRLTVL.

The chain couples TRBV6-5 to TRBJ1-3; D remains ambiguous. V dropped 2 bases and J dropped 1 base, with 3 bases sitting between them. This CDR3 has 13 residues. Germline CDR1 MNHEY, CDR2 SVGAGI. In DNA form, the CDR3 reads TGTGCCAGCAGTTACGGGTCTGGAAACACCATATATTTT. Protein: CASSYGSGNTIYF.

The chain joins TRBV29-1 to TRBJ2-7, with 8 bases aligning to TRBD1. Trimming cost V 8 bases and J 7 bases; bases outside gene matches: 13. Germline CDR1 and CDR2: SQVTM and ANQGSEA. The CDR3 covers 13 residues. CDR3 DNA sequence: TGCAGCTCCACGGACAGGGACAAAATGGAGCAGTACTTC. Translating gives CSSTDRDKMEQYF.

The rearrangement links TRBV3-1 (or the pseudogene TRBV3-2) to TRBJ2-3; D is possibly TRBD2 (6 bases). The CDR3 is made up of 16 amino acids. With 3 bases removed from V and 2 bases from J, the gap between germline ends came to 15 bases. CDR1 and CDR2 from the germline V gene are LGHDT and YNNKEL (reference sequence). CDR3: CASSQRAGLHTDTQYF. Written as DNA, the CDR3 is TGTGCCAGCAGCCAGAGGGCGGGACTCCACACAGATACGCAGTATTTT.

The CDR3 region has the DNA TGTGCCAGCAGCGACAGGGAGGGTGAGCAGTTCTTC. It is translated as CASSDREGEQFF. V is TRBV3-1 (or the pseudogene TRBV3-2) and J is TRBJ2-1; D is perhaps TRBD1 or TRBD2 (7 bases each). The length of the CDR3 is 12 residues. Germline CDR1 LGHDT, CDR2 YNNKEL (reference sequence). Trimming cost V 5 bases and J 9 bases, with 11 bases left between them.

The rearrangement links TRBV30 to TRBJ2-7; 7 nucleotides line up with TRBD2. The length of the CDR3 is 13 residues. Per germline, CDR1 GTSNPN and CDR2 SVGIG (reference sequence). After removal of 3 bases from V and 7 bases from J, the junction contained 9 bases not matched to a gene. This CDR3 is CAWSYGTISEQYF. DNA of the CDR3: TGTGCCTGGAGCTACGGGACTATTTCGGAGCAGTACTTC.

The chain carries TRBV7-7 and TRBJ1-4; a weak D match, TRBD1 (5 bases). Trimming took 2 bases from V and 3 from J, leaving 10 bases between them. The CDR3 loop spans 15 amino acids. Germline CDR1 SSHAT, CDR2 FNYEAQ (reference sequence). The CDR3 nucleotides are TGTGCCAGCAGCTTAACCGGGGCTCCTAATGAAAAACTGTTTTTT. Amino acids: CASSLTGAPNEKLFF.

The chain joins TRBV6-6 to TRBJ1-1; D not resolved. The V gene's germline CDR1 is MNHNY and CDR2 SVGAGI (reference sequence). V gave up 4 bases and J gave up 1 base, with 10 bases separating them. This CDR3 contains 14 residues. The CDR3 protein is CASSFRPANTEAFF. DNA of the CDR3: TGTGCCAGCAGTTTTCGACCGGCGAACACTGAAGCTTTCTTT.

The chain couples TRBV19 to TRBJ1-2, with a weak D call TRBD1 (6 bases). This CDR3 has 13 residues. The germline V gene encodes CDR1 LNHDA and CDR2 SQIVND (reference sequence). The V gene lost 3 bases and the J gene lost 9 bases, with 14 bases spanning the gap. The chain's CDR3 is CASSIPPGVRYTF. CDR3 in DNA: TGTGCCAGTAGTATTCCCCCAGGGGTACGCTACACCTTC.

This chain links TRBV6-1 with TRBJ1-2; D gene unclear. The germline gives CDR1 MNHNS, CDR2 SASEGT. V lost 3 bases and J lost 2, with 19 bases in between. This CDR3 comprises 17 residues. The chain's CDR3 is CASSEAYGLSYNYGYTF. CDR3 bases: TGTGCCAGCAGTGAGGCGTACGGACTCAGCTACAACTATGGCTACACCTTC.

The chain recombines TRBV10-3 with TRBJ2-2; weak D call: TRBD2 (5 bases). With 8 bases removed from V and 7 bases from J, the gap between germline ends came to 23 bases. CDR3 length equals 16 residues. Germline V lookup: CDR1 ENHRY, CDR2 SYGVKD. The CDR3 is CAIPVPSGGRVGELFF. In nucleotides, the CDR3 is TGTGCCATCCCCGTACCTAGTGGAGGCCGGGTCGGGGAGCTGTTTTTT.

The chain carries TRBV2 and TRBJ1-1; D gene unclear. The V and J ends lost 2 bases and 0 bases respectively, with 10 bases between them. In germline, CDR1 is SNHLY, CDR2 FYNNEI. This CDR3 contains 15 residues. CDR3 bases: TGTGCCAGCAGTGAATCACTACAGTTGAACACTGAAGCTTTCTTT. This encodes CASSESLQLNTEAFF.